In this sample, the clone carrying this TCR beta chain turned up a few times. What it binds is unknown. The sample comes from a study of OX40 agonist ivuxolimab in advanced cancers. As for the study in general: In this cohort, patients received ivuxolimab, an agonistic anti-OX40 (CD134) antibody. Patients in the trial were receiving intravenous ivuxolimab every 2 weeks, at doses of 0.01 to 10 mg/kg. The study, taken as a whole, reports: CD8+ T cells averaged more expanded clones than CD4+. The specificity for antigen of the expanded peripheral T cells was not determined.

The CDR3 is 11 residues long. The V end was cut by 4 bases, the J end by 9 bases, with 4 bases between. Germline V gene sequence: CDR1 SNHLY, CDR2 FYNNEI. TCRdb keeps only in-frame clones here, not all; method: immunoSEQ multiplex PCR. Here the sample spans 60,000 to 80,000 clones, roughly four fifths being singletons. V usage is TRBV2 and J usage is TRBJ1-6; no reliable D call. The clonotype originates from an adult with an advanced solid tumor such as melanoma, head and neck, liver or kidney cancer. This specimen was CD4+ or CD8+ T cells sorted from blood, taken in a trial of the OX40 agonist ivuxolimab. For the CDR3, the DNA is TGTGCCAGCAGTGGGGGTTCACCCCTCCACTTT. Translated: CASSGGSPLHF.